This T cell receptor (beta chain) was obtained from a study of monozygotic twins with inflammatory bowel disease. The authors isolated total RNA from whole blood without sorting T cells. Study-wide findings and caveats: IBD patients displayed reduced TCRbeta diversity (inverse Simpson) when set against healthy co-twins. Between concordant and discordant twins, repertoire similarity failed to differ, a result that limited power may explain.

TCR libraries each used 3500 ng of total RNA. From the 5' RACE reads, TCRdb lists one entry per CDR3 protein and no DNA. Its table lists more than 100,000 distinct CDR3 sequences. With respect to this clonotype: Antigen specificity is unknown.

CDR3 length: 15 amino acids. Germline V gives CDR1 SNHLY, CDR2 FYNNEI. The chain carries TRBV2 and TRBJ2-1. Material: blood. This TCR came from a human donor with ulcerative colitis or Crohn's disease, or a healthy co-twin of an affected twin (not recorded which). CDR3 region: CASSEEGRPNNEQFF. Supplemented by reference TRBV2 and TRBJ2-1, the full variable domain reads EPEVTQTPSHQVTQMGQEVILRCVPISNHLYFYWYRQILGQKVEFLVSFYNNEISEKSEIFDDQFSVERPDGSNFTLKIRSTKLEDSAMYFCASSEEGRPNNEQFFGPGTRLTVL.